Each of the 21 T cell receptor beta chains below was sequenced from the same sample in a study of T-cell memory formation after mild COVID-19. Each CDR3 protein is one row after TCRdb ran MiXCR on the 5' RACE reads. The table has 150,000 to 200,000 distinct CDR3 sequences, roughly 15% seen once. The sample was PBMCs or a T cell subset sorted from them (not recorded which). The receptor source for this set is an adult woman who had mild COVID-19 (a few samples of this study predate the infection). Cell type and time point are not known.

This clonotype was seen a handful of times. The CDR3, as DNA: TGCGCCAGCATGCGAGGGGGAGGGGTCTACAATGAGCAGTTCTTC. Its translation: CASMRGGGVYNEQFF. The chain recombines TRBV5-1 with TRBJ2-1, with TRBD2 as a possible D gene (7 bases). This CDR3 is built from 15 residues. Trimming cost V 6 bases and J 3 bases, with 16 bases left between them. CDR1 SGHRS and CDR2 YFSETQ come from the germline V gene.

This clonotype appeared a few times. The chain has TRBV6-6 and TRBJ2-7; 8 positions agree with TRBD2. Trimming cost V 6 bases and J 6 bases; bases outside gene matches: 10. Germline V gene sequence: CDR1 MNHNY, CDR2 SVGAGI (reference sequence). This CDR3 comprises 14 residues. This CDR3 reads CASRGAGELSEQYF. The DNA of the CDR3 is TGTGCCAGCAGGGGAGCGGGGGAGCTTTCCGAGCAGTACTTC.

The V and J genes are TRBV7-6 and TRBJ1-1, with TRBD1 matching over 7 bases. V lost 7 bases, J lost 6 bases, and 14 bases stayed unmatched. CDR3 length equals 15 residues. CDR1 and CDR2 (germline): SGHVS, FNYEAQ. In DNA, the CDR3 is TGTGCCAGCACTCCCGATTTCGGGACAGCACCTGAAGCTTTCTTT. Amino acids: CASTPDFGTAPEAFF. Full variable domain (outside the CDR3, taken from reference TRBV7-6 and TRBJ1-1): GAGVSQSPRYKVTKRGQDVALRCDPISGHVSLYWYRQALGQGPEFLTYFNYEAQQDKSGLPNDRFSAERPEGSISTLTIQRTEQRDSAMYRCASTPDFGTAPEAFFGQGTRLTVV.

This clonotype was counted only a few times. The gene calls are TRBV5-5 and TRBJ1-2; TRBD1 matches at 8 bases. Trimming took 0 bases from V and 8 from J; bases not matched to a gene: 6. Germline-derived CDR1 and CDR2 are SGHKS and YYEKEE (reference sequence). The CDR3 is made up of 14 amino acids. In DNA form, the CDR3 reads TGTGCCAGCAGCTTGGCCGGACAGGGTGAAGGCTACACCTTC. It specifies CASSLAGQGEGYTF.

In this sample, this clonotype turned up many times. This chain links TRBV3-1 with TRBJ2-7; possibly TRBD1 for D (6 bases). This CDR3 is 13 amino acids long. Per germline, CDR1 LGHDT and CDR2 YNNKEL (reference sequence). Trimming took off 5 bases at V and 4 bases at J, with 12 bases between the two ends. The chain's CDR3 is CASSWDKGYEQYF. CDR3 DNA sequence: TGTGCCAGCAGCTGGGACAAGGGGTACGAGCAGTACTTC.

This clonotype turned up a few times. The J gene is TRBJ1-2, the V gene TRBV24-1; D unresolved. The ends were cut back, 1 base at V and 6 bases at J, with 11 bases in the middle. The CDR3 runs 14 residues. Germline values: CDR1 KGHDR, CDR2 SFDVKD. The CDR3 coding sequence is TGTGCCACCAGTGATTTTATGTACGTGCATGGCTACACCTTC. Residues: CATSDFMYVHGYTF.

In this sample, this clonotype turned up a few times. This chain uses TRBV7-8 with TRBJ2-7; 10 bases are a match to TRBD1. CDR3 length: 16 amino acids. Per germline, CDR1 SGHVS and CDR2 FQNEAQ. The junction had 12 bases not matched to a gene; V was cut back by 4 bases and J by 6 bases. CDR3 region: CASSSHRDRGLREQYF. Here the CDR3 DNA reads TGTGCCAGCAGCTCCCACCGGGACAGGGGACTCCGCGAGCAGTACTTC.

This clonotype was detected many times. This chain connects TRBV7-8 to TRBJ2-1; the match to TRBD2 covers 9 bases. Germline V CDR1 and CDR2: SGHVS, FQNEAQ. The V gene end was trimmed by 6 bases and the J gene end by 4 bases; junction bases not matched to a gene: 7. The CDR3 totals 15 residues. DNA of the CDR3: TGTGCCAGCAGTCTGAGCGGGGGGTTTTACAATGAGCAGTTCTTC. It is translated as CASSLSGGFYNEQFF.

This clonotype has a handful of counts. This chain uses TRBV7-2 with TRBJ2-3; no clear D. Trimming pared 6 bases from V and 7 bases from J, leaving 8 bases between. CDR3 length: 11 residues. Germline CDR1 and CDR2: SGHTA and FQGNSA. CDR3 DNA: TGTGCCAGCAGACGATCCTATACGCAGTATTTT. Translated, it gives CASRRSYTQYF.

CDR3 nucleotides: TGTGCCAGCAGATCTCTCCCCGGGACTAGCTCCTACAATGAGCAGTTCTTC. Its translation: CASRSLPGTSSYNEQFF. This chain uses TRBV12-3 or TRBV12-4 with TRBJ2-1; TRBD2 aligns across 8 bases. The CDR3 length is 17 residues. The ends lost 6 bases at V and 0 bases at J; junction bases unmatched: 10.

V is TRBV5-1 and J is TRBJ2-1; 7 bases are shared with TRBD2. V trimming: 0 bases; J trimming: 4 bases; junction bases outside the gene matches: 7. The CDR3 has 16 residues. Germline CDR1 is SGHRS and CDR2 is YFSETQ. Here the CDR3 reads CASSLAVAGVYNEQFF. The CDR3 nucleotides are TGCGCCAGCAGCTTGGCCGTGGCGGGGGTTTACAATGAGCAGTTCTTC.

This clonotype occurred a few times. The chain links TRBV28 to TRBJ2-5, with D uncertain. The CDR3 has 14 residues. Germline CDR1 is MDHEN and CDR2 is SYDVKM. Trimming removed 3 bases at V and 2 bases at J, with 10 bases between. The chain's CDR3 is CASSFSAAQETQYF. CDR3 nucleotide sequence: TGTGCCAGCAGTTTCTCAGCAGCTCAAGAGACCCAGTACTTC.

The chain employs TRBV12-3 or TRBV12-4 and TRBJ2-7; D is unresolved. V lost 1 base to trimming and J lost 2 bases, with 9 bases between them. This CDR3 contains 14 residues. CDR3 DNA: TGTGCCAGCAGTTTAGACCGGGCGGCCTACGAGCAGTACTTC. Protein product: CASSLDRAAYEQYF.

This clonotype has just one count. This chain uses TRBV4-1 with TRBJ2-7, with unresolved D. The CDR3 runs 13 residues. Germline lookup yields CDR1 MGHRA and CDR2 YSYEKL. Deletions cut 0 bases from V and 4 bases from J, with 7 bases between. CDR3 nucleotides: TGCGCCAGCAGCCAAGAAAACGGATACGAGCAGTACTTC. Its protein is CASSQENGYEQYF.

This clonotype was found a few times. V is TRBV30 and J is TRBJ2-2; D unclear. V lost 3 bases and J 4 bases, leaving 9 bases between the germline ends. Per the germline V gene, CDR1 is GTSNPN and CDR2 is SVGIG (reference sequence). The CDR3 contains 13 residues. CDR3 protein: CAWRSRVTGELFF. CDR3 DNA: TGTGCCTGGAGGTCAAGGGTCACCGGGGAGCTGTTTTTT.

The rearrangement joins TRBV28 to TRBJ2-1; 7 bases agree with TRBD2. The CDR3 loop spans 17 amino acids. V shed 2 bases and J 0 bases; nucleotides not matched to a gene: 7. Per the germline V gene, CDR1 is MDHEN and CDR2 is SYDVKM. DNA for the CDR3: TGTGCCAGCAGTTTAAGCGGGGACGGCAGCTCCTACAATGAGCAGTTCTTC. Residues: CASSLSGDGSSYNEQFF.

This clonotype was counted a few times. The gene calls are TRBV27 and TRBJ2-7; D tentatively reads TRBD1 or TRBD2 (5 bases each). V was pared by 3 bases and J by 2 bases, with 14 bases between. Germline V gene lookup returns CDR1 MNHEY and CDR2 SMNVEV (reference sequence). The CDR3 consists of 15 residues. In DNA form, the CDR3 reads TGTGCCAGCAGTTTGGGGGTTGCCGGCCCCTACGAGCAGTACTTC. It is translated as CASSLGVAGPYEQYF.

The V gene is TRBV5-5, the J gene TRBJ1-1, with D maybe TRBD1 (6 bases). This CDR3 comprises 17 residues. Germline V gives CDR1 SGHKS, CDR2 YYEKEE (reference sequence). V lost 3 bases to trimming and J lost 0 bases, with 18 bases between them. The DNA of the CDR3 is TGTGCCAGCAGCTCAACAAAGACAGGCCCGATGAACACTGAAGCTTTCTTT. Encoded protein: CASSSTKTGPMNTEAFF. The whole variable domain, filled in from reference TRBV5-5 and TRBJ1-1, reads DAGVTQSPTHLIKTRGQQVTLRCSPISGHKSVSWYQQVLGQGPQFIFQYYEKEERGRGNFPDRFSARQFPNYSSELNVNALLLGDSALYLCASSSTKTGPMNTEAFFGQGTRLTVV.

The chain couples TRBV5-1 to TRBJ2-2, with 7 nucleotides matching TRBD2. In germline, CDR1 is SGHRS, CDR2 YFSETQ. The CDR3 loop spans 17 amino acids. Trimming cost V 1 base and J 5 bases; bases outside gene matches: 11. In DNA, the CDR3 is TGCGCCAGCAGCTTGACAACTAGCGTACGATATACCGGGGAGCTGTTTTTT. It translates to CASSLTTSVRYTGELFF.

The chain employs TRBV28 and TRBJ1-1; D is undetermined. The CDR3 totals 11 residues. Trimming stripped 3 bases from V and 2 bases from J, with 1 base between. Germline lookup yields CDR1 MDHEN and CDR2 SYDVKM. This CDR3 is CASSFNTEAFF. CDR3 coding DNA: TGTGCCAGCAGTTTTAACACTGAAGCTTTCTTT. Combining the CDR3 with reference TRBV28 and TRBJ1-1 gives the whole variable domain DVKVTQSSRYLVKRTGEKVFLECVQDMDHENMFWYRQDPGLGLRLIYFSYDVKMKEKGDIPEGYSVSREKKERFSLILESASTNQTSMYLCASSFNTEAFFGQGTRLTVV.

CDR3 sequence: CASSWVGRSSYNEQFF. Written as DNA, the CDR3 is TGTGCCAGCAGTTGGGTAGGAAGGAGCTCCTACAATGAGCAGTTCTTC. The chain uses TRBV12-3 or TRBV12-4 and TRBJ2-1; no clear D gene. Trimming pared 4 bases from V and 0 bases from J, leaving 13 bases between. This CDR3 comprises 16 residues.